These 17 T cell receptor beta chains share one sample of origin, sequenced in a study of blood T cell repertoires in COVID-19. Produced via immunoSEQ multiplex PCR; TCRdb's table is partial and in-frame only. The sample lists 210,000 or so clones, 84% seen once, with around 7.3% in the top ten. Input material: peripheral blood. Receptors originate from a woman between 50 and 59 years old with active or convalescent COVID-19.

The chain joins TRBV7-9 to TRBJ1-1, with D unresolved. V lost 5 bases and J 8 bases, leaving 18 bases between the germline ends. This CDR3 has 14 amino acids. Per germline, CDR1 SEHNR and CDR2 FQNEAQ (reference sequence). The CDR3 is CASSPFDLSLEAFF. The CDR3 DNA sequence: TGTGCCAGCAGCCCGTTTGATCTGTCACTCGAAGCTTTCTTT.

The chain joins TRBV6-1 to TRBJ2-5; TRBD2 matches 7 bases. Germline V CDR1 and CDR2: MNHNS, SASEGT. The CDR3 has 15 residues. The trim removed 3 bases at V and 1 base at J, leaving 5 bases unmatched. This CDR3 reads CASSDPASGQETQYF. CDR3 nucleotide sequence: TGTGCCAGCAGTGATCCCGCTAGCGGCCAAGAGACCCAGTACTTC.

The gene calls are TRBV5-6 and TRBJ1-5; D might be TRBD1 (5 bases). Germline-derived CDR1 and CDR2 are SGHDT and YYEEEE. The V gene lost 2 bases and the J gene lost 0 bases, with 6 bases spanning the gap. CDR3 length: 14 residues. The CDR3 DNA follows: TGTGCCAGCAGCTTCAGGGTTAGCAATCAGCCCCAGCATTTT. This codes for CASSFRVSNQPQHF.

The CDR3 region is CASRDWGYQETQYF. CDR3 in DNA: TGTGCCAGCCGGGACTGGGGGTACCAAGAGACCCAGTACTTC. The chain carries TRBV2 and TRBJ2-5; D might be TRBD2 (6 bases). This CDR3 contains 14 residues. V dropped 8 bases and J dropped 0 bases, with 13 bases sitting between them. From germline, CDR1 is SNHLY and CDR2 FYNNEI.

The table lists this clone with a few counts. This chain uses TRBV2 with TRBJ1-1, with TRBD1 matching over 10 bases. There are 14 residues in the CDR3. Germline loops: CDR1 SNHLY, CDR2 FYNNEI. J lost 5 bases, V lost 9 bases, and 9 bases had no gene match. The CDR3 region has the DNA TGTGCCAGTGAGGGACAGGGGTTGGGAACTGAAGCTTTCTTT. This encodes CASEGQGLGTEAFF.

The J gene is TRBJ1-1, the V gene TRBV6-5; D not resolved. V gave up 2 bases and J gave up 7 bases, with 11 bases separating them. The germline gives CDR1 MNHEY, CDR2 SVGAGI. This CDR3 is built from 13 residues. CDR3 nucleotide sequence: TGTGCCAGCAGTTACCTGGACGGGGTTGAAGCTTTCTTT. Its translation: CASSYLDGVEAFF.

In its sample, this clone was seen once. The CDR3 coding sequence is TGTGCCAGCTCACCGGGGACAGGGGGGAATGAAAAACTGTTTTTT. This encodes CASSPGTGGNEKLFF. V usage is TRBV18 and J usage is TRBJ1-4, with TRBD1 matching over 11 bases. Germline V gene data show CDR1 as KGHSH and CDR2 as LQKENI. Trimming cost V 3 bases and J 5 bases; bases outside gene matches: 2. The CDR3 extends over 15 amino acids.

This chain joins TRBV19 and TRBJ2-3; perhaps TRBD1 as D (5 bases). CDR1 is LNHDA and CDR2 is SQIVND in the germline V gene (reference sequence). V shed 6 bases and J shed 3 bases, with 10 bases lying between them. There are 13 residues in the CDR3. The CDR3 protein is CASRSGNTDTQYF. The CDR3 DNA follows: TGTGCCAGTAGGTCAGGGAATACAGATACGCAGTATTTT.

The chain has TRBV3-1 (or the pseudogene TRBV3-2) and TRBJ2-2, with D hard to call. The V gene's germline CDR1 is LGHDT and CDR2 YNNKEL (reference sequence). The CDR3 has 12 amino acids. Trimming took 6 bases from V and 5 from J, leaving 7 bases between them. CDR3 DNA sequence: TGTGCCAGCAGATACGGGACCGGGGAGCTGTTTTTT. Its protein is CASRYGTGELFF.

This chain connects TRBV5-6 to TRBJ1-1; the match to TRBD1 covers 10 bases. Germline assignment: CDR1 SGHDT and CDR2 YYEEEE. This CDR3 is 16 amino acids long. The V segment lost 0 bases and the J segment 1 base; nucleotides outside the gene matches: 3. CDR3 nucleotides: TGTGCCAGCAGCTTGGCCGGGACAGGGGCGAACACTGAAGCTTTCTTT. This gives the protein CASSLAGTGANTEAFF.

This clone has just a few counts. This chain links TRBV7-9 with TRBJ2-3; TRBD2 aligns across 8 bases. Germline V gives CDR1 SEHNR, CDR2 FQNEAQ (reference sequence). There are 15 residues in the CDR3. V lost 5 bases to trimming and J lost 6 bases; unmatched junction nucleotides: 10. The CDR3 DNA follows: TGTGCCAGCAGCCGCGGAGCGGGAGTGAGGGATACGCAGTATTTT. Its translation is CASSRGAGVRDTQYF.

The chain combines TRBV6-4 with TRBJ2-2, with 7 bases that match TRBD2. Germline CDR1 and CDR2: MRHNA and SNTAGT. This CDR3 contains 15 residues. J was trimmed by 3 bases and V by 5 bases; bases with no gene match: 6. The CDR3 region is CASSPSGTDTGELFF. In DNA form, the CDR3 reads TGTGCCAGCAGTCCAAGCGGGACCGACACCGGGGAGCTGTTTTTT.

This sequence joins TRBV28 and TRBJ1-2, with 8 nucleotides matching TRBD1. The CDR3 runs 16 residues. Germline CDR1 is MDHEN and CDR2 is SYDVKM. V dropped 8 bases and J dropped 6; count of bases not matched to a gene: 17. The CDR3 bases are TGTGCCAGCTCTGCTATAGGACAGGGCCGCGTCAATGGCTACACCTTC. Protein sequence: CASSAIGQGRVNGYTF.

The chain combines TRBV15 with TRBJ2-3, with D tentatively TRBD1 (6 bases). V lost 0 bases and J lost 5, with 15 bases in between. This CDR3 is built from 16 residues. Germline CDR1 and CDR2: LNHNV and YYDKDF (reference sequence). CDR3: CATSRDRGSRRDTQYF. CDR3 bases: TGTGCCACCAGCAGAGATAGGGGGAGCAGAAGAGATACGCAGTATTTT.

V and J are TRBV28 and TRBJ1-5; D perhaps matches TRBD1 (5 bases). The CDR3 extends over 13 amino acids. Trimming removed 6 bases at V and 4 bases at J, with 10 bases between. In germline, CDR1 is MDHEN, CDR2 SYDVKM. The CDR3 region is CASRRQYNQPQHF. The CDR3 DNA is TGTGCCAGCAGGCGACAGTATAATCAGCCCCAGCATTTT.

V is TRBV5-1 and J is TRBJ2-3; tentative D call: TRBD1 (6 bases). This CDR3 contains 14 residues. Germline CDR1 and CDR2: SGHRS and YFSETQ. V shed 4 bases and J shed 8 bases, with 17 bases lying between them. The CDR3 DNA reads TGCGCCAGCAGCGGCGCTACAGGGACGAGTACGCAGTATTTT. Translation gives CASSGATGTSTQYF. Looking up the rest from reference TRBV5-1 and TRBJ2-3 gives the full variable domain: KAGVTQTPRYLIKTRGQQVTLSCSPISGHRSVSWYQQTPGQGLQFLFEYFSETQRNKGNFPGRFSGRQFSNSRSEMNVSTLELGDSALYLCASSGATGTSTQYFGPGTRLTVL.

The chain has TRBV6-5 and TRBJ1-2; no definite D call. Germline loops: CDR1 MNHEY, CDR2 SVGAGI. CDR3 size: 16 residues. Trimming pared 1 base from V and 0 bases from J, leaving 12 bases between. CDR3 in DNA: TGTGCCAGCAGTTACTGGCCACCAGTGACTAACTATGGCTACACCTTC. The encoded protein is CASSYWPPVTNYGYTF.